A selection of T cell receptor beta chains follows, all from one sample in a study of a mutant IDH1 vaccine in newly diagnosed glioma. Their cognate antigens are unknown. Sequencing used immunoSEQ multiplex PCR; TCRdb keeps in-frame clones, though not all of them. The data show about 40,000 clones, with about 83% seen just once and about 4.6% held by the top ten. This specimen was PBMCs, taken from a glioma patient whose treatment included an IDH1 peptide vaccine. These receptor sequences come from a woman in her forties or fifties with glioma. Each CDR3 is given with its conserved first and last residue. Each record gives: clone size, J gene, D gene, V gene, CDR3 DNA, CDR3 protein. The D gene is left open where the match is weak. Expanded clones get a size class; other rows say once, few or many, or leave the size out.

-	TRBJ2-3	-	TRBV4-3	TGCGCCAGCAGCCCTTCGGCGGGCTTCACAGATACGCAGTATTTT	CASSPSAGFTDTQYF
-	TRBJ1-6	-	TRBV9	TGTGCCAGCAGCCCTAAAGCGACGAATTCACCCCTCCACTTT	CASSPKATNSPLHF
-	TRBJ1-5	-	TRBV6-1	TGTGCCAGCAGTGAGCTGTTGGCAGGGACCAATCAGCCCCAGCATTTT	CASSELLAGTNQPQHF
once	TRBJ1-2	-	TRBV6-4	TGTGCCAGCAGTGACTCGTATGGCTACACCTTC	CASSDSYGYTF
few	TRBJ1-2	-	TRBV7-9	TGTGCCAGCAGGGATACAGGCGGAACCTATGGCTACACCTTC	CASRDTGGTYGYTF
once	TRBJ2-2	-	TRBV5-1	TGCACCAGCAGCCCACTAGATTCCGGGGAGCTGTTTTTT	CTSSPLDSGELFF
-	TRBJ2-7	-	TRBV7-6	TGTGCCAGCAGCGCCCGGGGGAAGAGCTCCTACGAGCAGTACTTC	CASSARGKSSYEQYF
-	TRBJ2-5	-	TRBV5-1	TGCGCCAGCAGCCCAACCGGCCAGTCTCGAGAGACCCAGTACTTC	CASSPTGQSRETQYF
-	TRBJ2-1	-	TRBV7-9	TGTGCCAGCAGCCCTACGTCGGGTTACAATGAGCAGTTCTTC	CASSPTSGYNEQFF
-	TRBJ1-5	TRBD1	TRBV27	TGTGCCAGCAGTCCCTCACGGACAGGGGAAGGCCAGCCCCAGCATTTT	CASSPSRTGEGQPQHF
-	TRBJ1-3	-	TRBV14	TGTGCCAGCAGCCAGAATCAGGGGTCTGGAAACACCATATATTTT	CASSQNQGSGNTIYF
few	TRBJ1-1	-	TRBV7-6	TGTGCCAGCAGTTTAGGATGGAACACTGAAGCTTTCTTT	CASSLGWNTEAFF
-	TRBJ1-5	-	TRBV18	TGTGCCAGCTCACCAGGGGATAGCAATCAGCCCCAGCATTTT	CASSPGDSNQPQHF
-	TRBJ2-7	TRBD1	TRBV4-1	TGCGCCAGCAGCCCGGGACAGGGGAACGAGCAGTACTTC	CASSPGQGNEQYF
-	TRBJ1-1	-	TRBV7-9	TGTGCCAGCAGCTTAGCAGGGCAGCTGAACACTGAAGCTTTCTTT	CASSLAGQLNTEAFF
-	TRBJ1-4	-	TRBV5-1	TGCGCCAGCAGCTTGGGTCCACAGGGTGGGGAAAAACTGTTTTTT	CASSLGPQGGEKLFF
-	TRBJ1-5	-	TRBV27	TGTGCCAGCAGTTTATTCCCCCTAGGACAGCCCCAGCATTTT	CASSLFPLGQPQHF
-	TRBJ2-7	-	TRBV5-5	TGTGCCAGCAGTCCGTCTCGGGCTGGCTACGAGCAGTACTTC	CASSPSRAGYEQYF
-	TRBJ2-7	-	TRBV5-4	TGTGCCACCAGTCCTTGGGCAGGGGCCCACGAGCAGTACTTC	CATSPWAGAHEQYF
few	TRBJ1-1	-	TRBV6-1	TGTGCCAGCAGTGAAATCGGGGGCAGAACGGCTTTCTTT	CASSEIGGRTAFF
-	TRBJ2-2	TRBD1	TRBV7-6	TGTGCCAGCAGCTCGACAGGGGTCGGGGAGCTGTTTTTT	CASSSTGVGELFF
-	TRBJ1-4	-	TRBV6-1	TGTGCCAGCAGTAACACCGGGCCCCGGAATGAAAAACTGTTTTTT	CASSNTGPRNEKLFF
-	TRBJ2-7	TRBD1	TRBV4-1	TGCGCCAGCGGACCGGGACAGGGTACCGACGAGCAGTACTTC	CASGPGQGTDEQYF